This is a list of T cell receptor beta chains from one sample in a study of T cells after somatic rescue of genetic block. Sequencing used immunoSEQ multiplex PCR; TCRdb keeps in-frame clones, though not all of them. The repertoire holds 70,000 or so clones, about 91% seen once, with less than 3.5% in the top ten. The sequenced sample was peripheral blood mononuclear cells (PBMCs). These receptors were taken from a man aged 40-55 years. Both conserved end residues are trimmed from each CDR3. Each record gives: V gene, J gene, CDR3 protein.

TRBV6-1,TRBJ1-5,ASSEVSLPYQPQH
TRBV12-5,TRBJ2-7,ASGPGTGAYEQY
TRBV7-6,TRBJ2-2,ASSPRNRNTGELF
TRBV4-1,TRBJ2-5,ASFQGGGETQY
TRBV27,TRBJ1-5,ASSLFWGQPQH
TRBV6-6,TRBJ2-3,ASSYPGSQRADTQY
TRBV7-8,TRBJ1-1,ASSMTTGLNTEAF
TRBV5-6,TRBJ2-7,ASSFGDGRTYEQY
TRBV6-5,TRBJ2-2,ASSYSMGENTGELF
TRBV20-1,TRBJ2-1,SALRGREQF
TRBV19,TRBJ1-5,ATRQSDQPQH
TRBV2,TRBJ2-1,ASSGTSGAYNEQF
TRBV13,TRBJ2-7,ASSRGSAEQY
TRBV5-5,TRBJ2-7,ASSLGLAGVSYEQY
TRBV30,TRBJ1-5,AWSDSSNQPQH
TRBV29-1,TRBJ2-5,SVVPSQETQY
TRBV7-9,TRBJ2-5,ASSFIRGGKGETQY
TRBV27,TRBJ1-1,ASRPGINTEAF
TRBV5-1,TRBJ2-2,ASRTTGTGGGELF
TRBV9,TRBJ1-3,ASSVVGGSRGTIY
TRBV7-7,TRBJ2-3,ASSLTLTSGTDTQY
TRBV21-1,TRBJ1-2,ASSEWDRSFSGYT
TRBV6-5,TRBJ2-1,ASSYRDRVYNEQF
TRBV19,TRBJ1-1,ASSIDGDFEAF
TRBV4-1,TRBJ2-1,ASSHADREGTYNEQF
TRBV5-1,TRBJ2-1,ASSWGGHEQF
TRBV2,TRBJ1-2,ARKYTGTGGQGYT
TRBV11-2,TRBJ2-7,ASSFMLAGRAYEQY
TRBV28,TRBJ2-7,ASSSTGLPGPYEQY
TRBV29-1,TRBJ2-7,SVHPGGYEQY
TRBV11-2,TRBJ2-6,ASSFRGLGANVLT
TRBV11-2,TRBJ2-7,ASSSGSRYEQY
TRBV19,TRBJ2-2,ASSGTSGPPTGELF
TRBV7-8,TRBJ1-2,ASSLEQGGGYT
TRBV5-1,TRBJ2-3,ASSLGDSTDTQY
TRBV28,TRBJ1-5,ASSPALKSRNQPQH
TRBV2,TRBJ1-2,ASTGMSNYGYT
TRBV6-6,TRBJ1-2,ASSYVKHYGYT
TRBV29-1,TRBJ1-4,SVAESRTEKLF
TRBV12-1,TRBJ1-1,ASSFVGGREDTEAF
TRBV11-1,TRBJ2-3,ASSLAAGPSTDTQY
TRBV19,TRBJ2-2,AGGTGNTGELF
TRBV5-4,TRBJ2-6,ASSTPGRSSGANVLT
TRBV11-2,TRBJ2-7,ASSSRASFLGYEQY